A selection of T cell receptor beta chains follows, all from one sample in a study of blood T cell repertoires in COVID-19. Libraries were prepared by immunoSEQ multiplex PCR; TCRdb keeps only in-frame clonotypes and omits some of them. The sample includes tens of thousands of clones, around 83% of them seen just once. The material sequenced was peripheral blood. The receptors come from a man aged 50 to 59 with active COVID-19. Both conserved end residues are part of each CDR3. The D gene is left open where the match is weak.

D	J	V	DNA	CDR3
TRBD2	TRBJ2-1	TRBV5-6	TGTGCCAGCAGCCCGGGACTAGCAGCCCGCTCCTACAATGAGCAGTTCTTC	CASSPGLAARSYNEQFF
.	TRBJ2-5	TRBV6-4	TGTGCCAGCAGAGATCCCCTAGATGGGGAGACCCAGTACTTC	CASRDPLDGETQYF
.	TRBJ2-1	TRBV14	TGTGCCAGCAGCCAAGATATTCCTAGTTTTGGGTCCTACAATGAGCAGTTCTTC	CASSQDIPSFGSYNEQFF
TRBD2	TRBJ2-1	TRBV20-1	TGCAGTGCTAGTCAAGGTAGCGGGGGTGTCAATGAGCAGTTCTTC	CSASQGSGGVNEQFF
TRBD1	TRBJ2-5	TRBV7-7	TGTGCCAGCAGCTTAGCGGGAGGACAGGGCCAAGAGACCCAGTACTTC	CASSLAGGQGQETQYF
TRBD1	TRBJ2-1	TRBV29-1	TGCAGCGGTCCTCCGGGACAGGTGACCTACAATGAGCAGTTCTTC	CSGPPGQVTYNEQFF
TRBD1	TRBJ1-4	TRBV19	TGTGCCAGTAGTATGGCCGGGAGTGGAACAGGGGGCGCGAATCGAAAACTGTTTTTT	CASSMAGSGTGGANRKLFF
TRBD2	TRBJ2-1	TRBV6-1	TGTGCCAGCAGTGGCCTACTAGCGGGGGGCTCGCCCTACAATGAGCAGTTCTTC	CASSGLLAGGSPYNEQFF
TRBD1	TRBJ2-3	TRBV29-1	TGCAGCGTTGAAGTTCGACCGGGACAGGGGGCAGATACGCAGTATTTT	CSVEVRPGQGADTQYF
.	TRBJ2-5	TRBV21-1	TGTGCCAGCAGCAAAGTCCCAGGGATGGAGACCCAGTACTTC	CASSKVPGMETQYF